This T cell receptor (beta chain) was observed in a study of lymphopenia after photon versus proton radiotherapy. Study-wide results and caveats: Photon-treated patients lost naive T cells and TCR diversity; proton-treated stayed stable. Only patients who died were analyzed for survival; proton advantage is unproven.

Method: immunoSEQ multiplex PCR; TCRdb's copy keeps in-frame clones and lacks some. The table lists 150,000 to 200,000 clones, about 85% of them singletons. Turning to this clone: The antigen is not known.

The CDR3 has 19 residues. This sample comprised peripheral blood, obtained from a patient treated with photon-based radiotherapy. The chain carries TRBV21-1 and TRBJ1-1; no check of the table's D call, TRBD1, against the DNA was made. TRBV21-1 is an annotated pseudogene. The receptor was isolated from a man in his forties or fifties with gastric cancer. The CDR3 DNA reads TGTGCCAGCAGTTTCCCTCCCGGGACAGGGCGGCTAATCAACACTGAAGCTTTCTTT. Its protein is CASSFPPGTGRLINTEAFF.